This TCR beta chain was captured in a study of vaccination and CD4 T cells after COVID-19. The Oncomine TCR Beta short-read assay was applied to DNA of cultured CD4+ T cells. TCRdb re-called the PCR reads through MiXCR, storing one row per CDR3 protein. The sample yields 10,000 to 15,000 distinct CDR3 sequences, over 40% seen once. Germline V CDR1 and CDR2: SGHNT, YYREEE (reference sequence). The CDR3 has 13 amino acids. Treatment noted: roughly 11-day PBMC culture with coronavirus spike peptide pools or control peptides (ViraFEST assay). This clonotype has a handful of counts. Its cognate antigen is unknown. The germline gene is not matched at one end of the junction; a read error may be the cause.

The sequencing input was CD4+ T cells from blood, cultured in vitro. This TCR was sampled from a human donor who had recovered from COVID-19. This chain links TRBV5-4 with TRBJ1-2; a weak D match, TRBD1 (5 bases). DNA of the CDR3: TGTGCCAGCAGCTTGGACTGGTATCAGGGAAGCTCCTTC. Translated: CASSLDWYQGSSF.